Listed below are T cell receptor beta chains from one sample, sequenced in a study of PD-1 blockade in classical Hodgkin lymphoma. Assay: immunoSEQ multiplex PCR; the TCRdb copy retains only in-frame clones and omits some. This sample has about 30,000 clones; about 85% occur once, and the top ten carry less than 0.5%. The specimen was CD4+ T cells from blood, collected before the fourth cycle of nivolumab. The source is a human donor with classical Hodgkin lymphoma. Each CDR3 is given with its conserved first and last residue. A D gene is named only where the DNA matches it firmly. Only some rows state a clone size, as once, few, many or a class for expanded clones.

TRBJ2-5,NA,TRBD1,TRBV5-4,TGTGCCAGCAGCTCCACAGGGGGTTTGGTGGAGACCCAGTACTTC,CASSSTGGLVETQYF
TRBJ2-3,NA,NA,TRBV11-1,TGTGCCAGCAACATGGACAGCACAGATACGCAGTATTTT,CASNMDSTDTQYF
TRBJ1-5,NA,NA,TRBV6-6,TGTGCCAGCAGTTATCGCACAGGGTTATATCAGCCCCAGCATTTT,CASSYRTGLYQPQHF
TRBJ2-5,NA,NA,TRBV30,TGTGCCTGGAGTGTACTCGGGACCCAGTACTTC,CAWSVLGTQYF
TRBJ1-1,NA,NA,TRBV14,TGTGCCAGCAGCCGAACAGGTAACACTGAAGCTTTCTTT,CASSRTGNTEAFF
TRBJ1-2,NA,NA,TRBV27,TGTGCCAGCACTAAACTCCCGGCGGGGTCCTATGGCTACACCTTC,CASTKLPAGSYGYTF
TRBJ2-1,NA,NA,TRBV5-1,TGCGCCAGCAGGTTAGCAACAGGATGGGAGCAGTTCTTC,CASRLATGWEQFF
TRBJ2-3,NA,TRBD2,TRBV7-2,TGTGCCAGCAGCCCCACCGTCTGGACTAGAAGCACAGATACGCAGTATTTT,CASSPTVWTRSTDTQYF
TRBJ2-5,NA,TRBD2,TRBV4-1,TGCGCCAGCAGCCTCAACCCGACTAGCGGACAAGAGACCCAGTACTTC,CASSLNPTSGQETQYF
TRBJ2-2,NA,NA,TRBV30,TGTGCCTGGAGCAGCATCGGTCTGTCCACCGGGGAGCTGTTTTTT,CAWSSIGLSTGELFF
TRBJ2-5,few,NA,TRBV7-2,TGTGCCAGCAGCTTGGACGGCAGGAGCCAAGAGACCCAGTACTTC,CASSLDGRSQETQYF
TRBJ2-3,NA,TRBD2,TRBV2,TGTGCCAGCAGTGAAATGGAAGCGGGGTGGGCGACAGATACGCAGTATTTT,CASSEMEAGWATDTQYF
TRBJ1-6,NA,NA,TRBV5-6,TGTGCCAGCAGCTTGGAGAGGAGCGATTATAATTCACCCCTCCACTTT,CASSLERSDYNSPLHF
TRBJ2-3,NA,TRBD2,TRBV28,TGTGCCAGCAGATCTCCTAGCGGGGGGGCCTTAGATACGCAGTATTTT,CASRSPSGGALDTQYF
TRBJ2-1,NA,TRBD2,TRBV4-1,TGCGCCAGCAGCCAAGATGGACTAGCGCCCAATGAGCAGTTCTTC,CASSQDGLAPNEQFF
TRBJ2-7,few,TRBD1,TRBV7-2,TGTGCCAGCAGCTTGGACAGGGAGGACGAGCAGTACTTC,CASSLDREDEQYF
TRBJ1-5,NA,NA,TRBV21-1,TGTGCCAGCCAGACGTGGGTTAGCAATCAGCCCCAGCATTTT,CASQTWVSNQPQHF
TRBJ1-4,NA,TRBD1,TRBV12-5,TGTGCTAGTGGTCTCAGCCAGGGGGCACCTAATGAAAAACTGTTTTTT,CASGLSQGAPNEKLFF
TRBJ2-3,NA,NA,TRBV28,TGTGCCAGCAGCCTTTATTACCCCAGAGAAACAGATACGCAGTATTTT,CASSLYYPRETDTQYF
TRBJ1-1,NA,TRBD1,TRBV18,TGTGCCAGCTCACCGAGACAGGGGGCGCGGGACACTGAAGCTTTCTTT,CASSPRQGARDTEAFF
TRBJ1-1,NA,NA,TRBV5-4,TGTGCCAGCAGCTTGGATCAGAACACTGAAGCTTTCTTT,CASSLDQNTEAFF
TRBJ2-3,NA,TRBD2,TRBV27,TGTGCCAGCAGCCGGACTAGCGGGGATACGCAGTATTTT,CASSRTSGDTQYF
TRBJ2-5,NA,NA,TRBV7-9,TGTGCCAGCAGCCTAAGGTCCGACTTC,CASSLRSDF
TRBJ2-3,NA,TRBD1,TRBV14,TGTGCCAGCAGCCAATCCGGGACAGGGGTGATAACGCAGTATTTT,CASSQSGTGVITQYF
TRBJ1-5,NA,NA,TRBV10-3,TGTGCCATCAGTGAGTTCGGTCAGCCCCAGCATTTT,CAISEFGQPQHF
TRBJ2-3,NA,TRBD1,TRBV9,TGTGCCAGCAGCGTAGAGGGACAGGACACAGATACGCAGTATTTT,CASSVEGQDTDTQYF
TRBJ1-2,NA,TRBD1,TRBV5-6,TGTGCCAGCAGCATGAGTACAGGGGCCTATGGCTACACCTTC,CASSMSTGAYGYTF
TRBJ2-7,NA,NA,TRBV2,TGTGCCAGCAGTGAAAGGGGCAGGGTCGGCAACGAGCAGTACTTC,CASSERGRVGNEQYF
TRBJ1-4,NA,NA,TRBV12-5,TGTGCTAGTGGCCCTATGAGGGGCGTCGGTGAAAAACTGTTTTTT,CASGPMRGVGEKLFF
TRBJ2-1,NA,TRBD2,TRBV10-2,TGCGCCAGCAGCGCCTCGATTCTAGCGGGGGGTTACAATGAGCAGTTCTTC,CASSASILAGGYNEQFF
TRBJ2-7,once,TRBD1,TRBV7-3,TGTGCCAGCAGCTTAGAGTTATTAAGTTCGGGACAGTACGAGCAGTACTTC,CASSLELLSSGQYEQYF
TRBJ1-5,NA,NA,TRBV27,TGTGCCAGCAGTTTATCTTGGGCAAGGACGAATTCCTCCGGGCATCAGCCCCAGCATTTT,CASSLSWARTNSSGHQPQHF
TRBJ1-5,NA,NA,TRBV7-6,TGTGCCAGCAGCTTAGAAGGAGGCGGGCAGCCCCAGCATTTT,CASSLEGGGQPQHF
TRBJ1-5,NA,TRBD1,TRBV2,TGTGCCAGCAGAGAAGGGACAGGGGGCTATCAGCCCCAGCATTTT,CASREGTGGYQPQHF
TRBJ2-7,NA,NA,TRBV28,TGTGCCAGCAGTTCCTGGAAGCGATACGAGCAGTACTTC,CASSSWKRYEQYF
TRBJ2-7,NA,TRBD1,TRBV18,TGTGCCAGCTCACCGCCTGGGGACAGGGGGCGAAACGAGCAGTACTTC,CASSPPGDRGRNEQYF
TRBJ1-5,NA,TRBD1,TRBV28,TGTGCCAGCAGACGCCCCGGGACAGGGGGTCGGCCCCAGCATTTT,CASRRPGTGGRPQHF
TRBJ1-2,NA,NA,TRBV18,TGTGCCAGCTCACCACTGGCTCAGGAACGGGGCTACACCTTC,CASSPLAQERGYTF
TRBJ1-2,NA,TRBD1,TRBV28,TGTGCCAGCAGGCCTACAGGGGATCATGGTGGCTACACCTTC,CASRPTGDHGGYTF
TRBJ2-7,NA,TRBD2,TRBV5-6,TGTGCCAGCAGCCGAGGGACTAGCGGGAGTTTTTCCTACGAGCAGTACTTC,CASSRGTSGSFSYEQYF
TRBJ2-7,NA,TRBD1,TRBV2,TGTGCCAGCACGGGACAGTTGTACGAGCAGTACTTC,CASTGQLYEQYF
TRBJ2-1,NA,TRBD2,TRBV5-1,TGCGCCAGCAGCTCACGACTAGCGGGAGATAATGAGCAGTTCTTC,CASSSRLAGDNEQFF
TRBJ1-2,NA,TRBD1,TRBV10-3,TGTGCCGTCAGTCAGCACCCTGGGACAGCTGCTAACTATGGCTACACCTTC,CAVSQHPGTAANYGYTF
TRBJ2-4,NA,TRBD2,TRBV12-5,TGTGCTAGTGGTTTTGGGATAGCGGGGGAGCTAGCCAAAAACATTCAGTACTTC,CASGFGIAGELAKNIQYF
TRBJ1-1,NA,TRBD1,TRBV19,TGTGCCAGTAGTACGGACAGGGCGAAAGCTTTCTTT,CASSTDRAKAFF
TRBJ1-5,NA,TRBD1,TRBV10-3,TGTGCCATCAGTGACGGGACAGCCTACAATCAGCCCCAGCATTTT,CAISDGTAYNQPQHF
TRBJ1-2,NA,TRBD1,TRBV10-3,TGTGCCATCAGTGGAGGGCCAGGGGGGGGAGCTAACTATGGCTACACCTTC,CAISGGPGGGANYGYTF
TRBJ1-4,NA,NA,TRBV18,TGTGCCAGCTCACCGCTCAGTGGGGATGAAAAACTGTTTTTT,CASSPLSGDEKLFF
TRBJ2-5,NA,NA,TRBV6-5,TGTGCCAGCAGGCCCTCACAAGAGACCCAGTACTTC,CASRPSQETQYF
TRBJ1-1,few,TRBD1,TRBV5-1,TGCGCCAGCAGCTCGGACAGGAAAAACACTGAAGCTTTCTTT,CASSSDRKNTEAFF
TRBJ2-3,NA,TRBD1,TRBV9,TGTGCCAGCGGTACCCCAGGGGGAACTAGCACAGATACGCAGTATTTT,CASGTPGGTSTDTQYF
TRBJ1-5,few,TRBD1,TRBV6-5,TGTGCCAGCAGTTACACCAGACAGGGGGGCAATCAGCCCCAGCATTTT,CASSYTRQGGNQPQHF
TRBJ2-3,NA,NA,TRBV5-1,TGCGCCAGCAGCCCAACAGGGTCTAGCACAGATACGCAGTATTTT,CASSPTGSSTDTQYF
TRBJ2-5,NA,NA,TRBV18,TGTGCCAGCTCTCGGGGCTCCGCGGAAGAGACCCAGTACTTC,CASSRGSAEETQYF
TRBJ2-7,NA,NA,TRBV11-2,TGTGCCAGCAGCTTAGATGGGGCCAGCCACTACGAGCAGTACTTC,CASSLDGASHYEQYF
TRBJ2-3,NA,NA,TRBV28,TGTGCCAGCAGTTCCTACAGGGAGGCAGGTACAGATACGCAGTATTTT,CASSSYREAGTDTQYF
TRBJ2-5,NA,NA,TRBV7-2,TGTGCCAGCAGCCGTTTTCGGGAGACCCAGTACTTC,CASSRFRETQYF
TRBJ1-3,few,NA,TRBV14,TGTGCCAGCAGCCAAGTAGCCTACTCTGGAAACACCATATATTTT,CASSQVAYSGNTIYF
TRBJ2-7,NA,NA,TRBV7-2,TGTGCCAGCAGCCTCCCAACCCTAGCCTGGCAGTACTTC,CASSLPTLAWQYF
TRBJ2-3,NA,TRBD1,TRBV5-6,TGTGCCAGCAGTTTAACCCGTAAGCCGGACAGGGGTGGAACAGATACGCAGTATTTT,CASSLTRKPDRGGTDTQYF